This is a list of T cell receptor beta chains from one sample in a study of blood T cell repertoires in COVID-19. Method: immunoSEQ multiplex PCR; TCRdb's copy keeps in-frame clones and lacks some. This sample has around 360,000 clones; 70% to 90% occur once, and the top ten carry about 1.9%. Material for sequencing was PBMCs or T cells enriched from blood (not recorded which). These receptors were taken from a man aged 35 to 55 in a cohort exposed to, infected with or recovered from COVID-19 (not recorded which). The CDR3 runs from the conserved cysteine through the conserved F or W.

V gene,CDR3 protein
TRBV5-4,CASSPDSYTEAFF
TRBV7-6,CASSFTGDEQYF
TRBV27,CASRATAYNEQFF
TRBV28,CASSVLAGGLRETQYF
TRBV19,CASSRQGAWETQYF
TRBV3-1/TRBV3-2,CASSQLQGFVGKLFF
TRBV5-5,CASSLVTGGPSPQHF
TRBV5-8,CASTQRGNTGELFF
TRBV10-3,CAISEREETQYF
TRBV7-8,CASSLVGSGSLEQFF
TRBV5-1,CASSIGENYGYTF
TRBV6-1,CASSGPGTPSADTQYF
TRBV4-2,CASSQAGNQPQHF
TRBV5-1,CASSLSGNQPQHF
TRBV5-1,CASSLEQAPNYGYTF
TRBV4-1,CASSQDSWGLNTGELFF
TRBV19,CASSSRPEEHEKLFF
TRBV5-1,CASSSGQGNTGELFF
TRBV15,CATSSSGRINEQFF
TRBV4-1,CASSQGPSTGDEQFF
TRBV5-1,CASRTVQSWNTEAFF
TRBV7-9,CASSAPGQGKDGYTF
TRBV10-2,CASSDHERARETQYF
TRBV2,CASINERDSHGGEQYF
TRBV11-2,CASSLGQLTDTQYF
TRBV15,CATTSEGLNSPLHF
TRBV11-2,CASSLDGQTPFYEQYF
TRBV5-1,CASSSRTSRTGELFF
TRBV28,CASSFFSSTDTQYF
TRBV7-6,CASSLAPTRLYEQYF
TRBV6-5,CASKGTSYTGELFF
TRBV28,CASSWTGSNQPQHF
TRBV2,CASSEVHSGKGNEQFF
TRBV11-2,CASSLGTGYGYTF
TRBV27,CASSQPGRGSYNEQFF
TRBV7-3,CASSPGRRFETQYF
TRBV10-1,CASSPSGGTDTQYF
TRBV19,CASSRGQVGNQPQHF
TRBV27,CASRRTGGDISNQPQHF
TRBV27,CASSRGTGSTEAFF
TRBV6-6,CASSLTWQDRGRMTNEKLFF
TRBV5-1,CASSLRQGAYEQYF
TRBV2,CASSTSGPEQFF
TRBV11-2,CASSLDQDSAYEQYF
TRBV3-1/TRBV3-2,CASSQEERSSYNEQFF
TRBV6-1,CASSDINGYGYTF
TRBV5-1,CASSQLAGGPGEQFF
TRBV5-1,CASSLGTGEFSGYTF
TRBV5-5,CASSLAFTGGYSTRDF
TRBV24-1,CATRSRTGGGYTF
TRBV30,CAWSVSRDRLYNSPLHF
TRBV4-1,CASSQDLAGGFLGQYF
TRBV7-3,CASSLIGGSSYNEQFF
TRBV15,CATSRDSLGTPSYEQYF
TRBV7-9,CASSRGQGNTEAFF
TRBV12-5,CASGRGQGDSPLHF
TRBV18,CASSHRDRANEKLFF
TRBV7-9,CASSWTGGMAGELFF
TRBV5-1,CASSDRDRVNTEAFF